The rows below give T cell receptor beta chains drawn from one sample of a study of identical twins. MiXCR, run by TCRdb on the 5' RACE reads, gives a single entry per CDR3 protein. The table lists about 890,000 distinct CDR3 sequences, roughly an eighth of them singletons. These data also featured in a second study, about yellow fever vaccine responses in identical twins.

The material sequenced was PBMCs. Receptor source: a woman aged 18-29 years in good health. CDR3s include the opening cysteine and the closing phenylalanine or tryptophan. Fields, in order: D gene, V gene, J gene, CDR3 protein. A D gene is named only where the DNA matches it firmly.

>TRBD2|TRBV4-1|TRBJ2-5
CASSSPTSGRAPETQYF
>NA|TRBV5-1|TRBJ2-5
CASSAPTGIQETQYF
>TRBD2|TRBV7-2|TRBJ2-5
CASSLKAGGQETQYF
>TRBD2|TRBV3-1|TRBJ2-3
CACSQSILTSGRTDTQYF
>TRBD1|TRBV20-1|TRBJ2-7
CSAEPTGQTSYEQYF
>NA|TRBV2|TRBJ2-1
CASSEEGLNYNEQFF
>TRBD1|TRBV5-1|TRBJ2-7
CASSATGDEQYF
>NA|TRBV20-1|TRBJ2-1
CSARDLLGGSYNEQFF
>TRBD2|TRBV15|TRBJ2-1
CATSRDLAGGSDEQFF
>NA|TRBV5-1|TRBJ1-2
CASSSERGGYGYTF
>NA|TRBV11-2|TRBJ2-1
CASSLDPPNEQFF
>NA|TRBV12-3/TRBV12-4|TRBJ2-7
CASRAGQASYEQYF
>TRBD1|TRBV12-3/TRBV12-4|TRBJ2-7
CASSPYSIRDRGMYEQYF
>TRBD1|TRBV5-4|TRBJ2-3
CASSPWTGGLTDTQYF
>NA|TRBV7-6|TRBJ2-5
CASSNPGLEETQYF